This is a list of T cell receptor beta chains from one sample in a study of PD-L1 blockade in urothelial cancer. The table came from immunoSEQ multiplex PCR; TCRdb's copy has only in-frame clones and leaves some out. The table records about 120,000 clones, about 89% of them present only once. The material sequenced was PBMCs, taken around atezolizumab (anti-PD-L1) treatment. These receptors came from a man aged 55-75 years with urothelial cancer. Both conserved end residues are part of each CDR3. The order of the fields is CDR3 length, J gene, V gene, CDR3 protein.

14 | TRBJ2-2 | TRBV10-2 | CASTSDSPTGELFF
16 | TRBJ2-3 | TRBV11-2 | CASSRVSGDFTDTQYF
15 | TRBJ2-7 | TRBV27 | CASRANRDRGNEQYF
15 | TRBJ2-2 | TRBV15 | CATSSRAPGTGELFF
16 | TRBJ2-7 | TRBV28 | CASSLAPGQGSYEQYF
16 | TRBJ1-5 | TRBV6-6 | CASSRGESFLGQPQHF
13 | TRBJ2-1 | TRBV9 | CASRHTGGGEQFF
17 | TRBJ1-2 | TRBV6-1 | CASSASTPWGANYGYTF
12 | TRBJ1-1 | TRBV29-1 | CSVVGQGSSAFF
15 | TRBJ1-5 | TRBV28 | CASSASGTEYQPQHF
16 | TRBJ2-1 | TRBV5-6 | CASSLAGGPDLSEQFF
15 | TRBJ2-1 | TRBV9 | CASSVGGNSYNEQFF
15 | TRBJ1-6 | TRBV10-2 | CASSESQGFGSPLHF
16 | TRBJ1-4 | TRBV4-2 | CASSQGGTATNEKLFF
17 | TRBJ1-3 | TRBV4-2 | CASSQGRARASGNTIYF
13 | TRBJ1-4 | TRBV29-1 | CSVVDQGSEKLFF
14 | TRBJ2-3 | TRBV5-1 | CASSLRSGEDTQYF
13 | TRBJ2-3 | TRBV11-2 | CASSPGGADTQYF
14 | TRBJ1-4 | TRBV7-2 | CASTRGSYNEKLFF
13 | TRBJ2-7 | TRBV27 | CASHTQGSYEQYF
14 | TRBJ2-5 | TRBV5-1 | CASSFGRGKETQYF
14 | TRBJ1-5 | TRBV7-2 | CASSSGQGDQPQHF
15 | TRBJ2-7 | TRBV28 | CASSSPGTGAYEQYF
13 | TRBJ1-2 | TRBV27 | CASSLRVNYGYTF
14 | TRBJ1-2 | TRBV9 | CASSVGDRGHGYTF
17 | TRBJ2-1 | TRBV19 | CASSQNSGTGGSDEQFF
14 | TRBJ2-2 | TRBV19 | CASSISGNTGELFF
16 | TRBJ1-6 | TRBV18 | CASSPQGLDNNSPLHF